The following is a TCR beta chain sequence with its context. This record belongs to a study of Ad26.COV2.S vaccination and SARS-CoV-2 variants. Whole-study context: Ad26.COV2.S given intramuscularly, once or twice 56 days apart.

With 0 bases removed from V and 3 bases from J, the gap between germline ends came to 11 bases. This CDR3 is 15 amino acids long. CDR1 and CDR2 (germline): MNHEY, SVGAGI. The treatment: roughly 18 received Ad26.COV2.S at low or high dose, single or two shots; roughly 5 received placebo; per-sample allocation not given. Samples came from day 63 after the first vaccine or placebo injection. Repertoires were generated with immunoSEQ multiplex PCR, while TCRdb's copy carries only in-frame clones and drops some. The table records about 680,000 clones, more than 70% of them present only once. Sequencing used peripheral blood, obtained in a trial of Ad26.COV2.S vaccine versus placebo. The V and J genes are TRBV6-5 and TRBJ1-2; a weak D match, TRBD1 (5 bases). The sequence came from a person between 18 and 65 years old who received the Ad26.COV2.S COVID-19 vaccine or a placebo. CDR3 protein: CASSYSRGADYGYTF. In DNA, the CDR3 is TGTGCCAGCAGTTACTCTCGAGGGGCGGACTATGGCTACACCTTC.